Described below is a single T cell receptor (beta chain) sequence and its context. Antigen specificity is unknown. This sample is drawn from a study of T cell repertoires in cytomegalovirus infection. In TCRdb, the reads were re-called with MiXCR into one record per CDR3 protein. The data show nearly 700,000 distinct CDR3 sequences, around a third seen once. CDR1 SNHLY and CDR2 FYNNEI come from the germline V gene. CDR3 size: 17 residues. Unmatched junction bases numbered 14, after V lost 7 bases and J lost 3 bases. The clonotype was recovered from a human donor in good health (CMV status not recorded). Some clones in this sample may be carry-over from other donors' samples. The genes are TRBV2 and TRBJ2-1; 8 bases agree with TRBD2. The sequenced sample was cultured PBMCs, obtained from culture after CMV antigen stimulation. The DNA of the CDR3 is TGTGCCAGCAAGAAACTTTCCGGGACTAGGCTCTACAATGAGCAGTTCTTC. As protein: CASKKLSGTRLYNEQFF.